One sample yielded the 20 T cell receptor beta chains listed below, sequenced in a study of CD8 T cells in Susac syndrome. A quantity of roughly 0.5 to 1 ug RNA underwent reverse transcription using random hexamers. MiXCR, run by TCRdb on the immunoSEQ multiplex PCR reads, gives a single entry per CDR3 protein. The table includes roughly 150,000 distinct CDR3 sequences, 85% to 95% detected once. Sequencing input: CD4+ T cells from PBMCs. These receptors all come from a human donor with Susac syndrome.

This chain connects TRBV20-1 to TRBJ2-7, with 11 bases aligning to TRBD1. CDR1 is DFQATT, CDR2 SNEGSKA, per germline (reference sequence). The CDR3 is made up of 14 amino acids. Trimming cost V 5 bases and J 7 bases; bases outside gene matches: 10. The CDR3 region has the DNA TGCAGTGCTTTTGGACAGGGGGCCTTTTCTGAGCAGTACTTC. Amino acid sequence: CSAFGQGAFSEQYF.

This chain links TRBV29-1 with TRBJ2-7, with D possibly TRBD1 on 6 matching bases. This CDR3 contains 12 residues. Germline V CDR1 and CDR2: SQVTM, ANQGSEA. Trimming cost V 4 bases and J 5 bases, with 12 bases left between them. The DNA of the CDR3 is TGCAGCGTTGGTCAGGGGACCAACGAGCAGTACTTC. Encoded protein: CSVGQGTNEQYF.

The rearrangement links TRBV7-8 to TRBJ1-1; no clear D. The CDR3 has 14 amino acids. From germline, CDR1 is SGHVS and CDR2 FQNEAQ. Trimming cost V 3 bases and J 1 base, with 9 bases left between them. The CDR3 loop reads CASSLEVWNTEAFF. The DNA for the CDR3 is TGTGCCAGCAGCTTGGAGGTGTGGAACACTGAAGCTTTCTTT. The full variable domain, with the rest looked up from reference TRBV7-8 and TRBJ1-1, is GAGVSQSPRYKVAKRGQDVALRCDPISGHVSLFWYQQALGQGPEFLTYFQNEAQLDKSGLPSDRFFAERPEGSVSTLKIQRTQQEDSAVYLCASSLEVWNTEAFFGQGTRLTVV.

The chain carries TRBV5-1 and TRBJ1-4; D is possibly TRBD1 (5 bases). The CDR3 contains 15 residues. Between the trimmed V and J ends, which lost 4 bases and 6 bases, there was a span of 16 bases. CDR1 and CDR2 from the germline V gene are SGHRS and YFSETQ. The CDR3 reads CASSIGTLGDEKLFF. The CDR3 nucleotides are TGCGCCAGCAGCATTGGGACGTTGGGCGATGAAAAACTGTTTTTT.

The genes are TRBV10-3 and TRBJ2-7, with D unresolved. Trimming removed 4 bases at V and 6 bases at J, with 10 bases between. Germline loops: CDR1 ENHRY, CDR2 SYGVKD. This CDR3 contains 12 residues. CDR3 sequence: CAISVGSPEQYF. DNA for the CDR3: TGTGCCATCAGTGTGGGCTCCCCCGAGCAGTACTTC.

V and J are TRBV4-3 and TRBJ1-1; D uncertain. The CDR3 spans 13 residues. CDR1 LGHNA and CDR2 YSLEER come from the germline V gene. Trimming removed 3 bases from V and 1 base from J, with 6 bases in between. For the CDR3, the DNA is TGCGCCAGCAGCCAGGCTCGGAACACTGAAGCTTTCTTT. Residues: CASSQARNTEAFF.

This clonotype was detected only once. The chain couples TRBV7-9 to TRBJ2-1; 10 nucleotides align to TRBD2. The CDR3 length is 15 residues. Germline loops: CDR1 SEHNR, CDR2 FQNEAQ (reference sequence). The ends lost 7 bases at V and 4 bases at J; junction bases unmatched: 7. The CDR3 sequence: CASTQTSGFYNEQFF. DNA of the CDR3: TGTGCCAGCACCCAGACTAGCGGGTTTTACAATGAGCAGTTCTTC.

The V call is TRBV5-1, the J call TRBJ2-1; D possibly corresponds to TRBD2 (6 bases). V lost 1 base and J lost 5, with 13 bases in between. CDR1 and CDR2 from the germline V gene are SGHRS and YFSETQ. This CDR3 has 15 amino acids. This CDR3 is CASSLRGGGDNEQFF. DNA for the CDR3: TGCGCCAGCAGCTTGAGGGGAGGAGGGGACAATGAGCAGTTCTTC.

The chain employs TRBV19 and TRBJ1-1; D might be TRBD1 (5 bases). The CDR3 spans 15 residues. V lost 1 base and J 7 bases, leaving 16 bases between the germline ends. The germline V gene encodes CDR1 LNHDA and CDR2 SQIVND (reference sequence). The CDR3 sequence: CASSIGAGGAIEAFF. CDR3 coding DNA: TGTGCCAGTAGTATAGGAGCCGGTGGGGCCATTGAAGCTTTCTTT.

The chain is built from TRBV27 and TRBJ2-6; possibly TRBD1 or TRBD2 for D (6 bases each). The V end was cut by 5 bases, the J end by 4 bases, with 15 bases between. CDR1 and CDR2 from the germline V gene are MNHEY and SMNVEV (reference sequence). The CDR3 spans 16 residues. The CDR3 DNA follows: TGTGCCAGCAGTCAGGCAGGGGAGGTAGGGGCCAACGTCCTGACTTTC. Amino acid sequence: CASSQAGEVGANVLTF.

The chain recombines TRBV20-1 with TRBJ1-1; D is uncertain. The ends were cut back, 5 bases at V and 3 bases at J, with 19 bases in the middle. From germline, CDR1 is DFQATT and CDR2 SNEGSKA (reference sequence). The CDR3 spans 15 residues. CDR3 residues: CSAPLGGEAYTEAFF. The CDR3 nucleotides read TGCAGTGCTCCCCTCGGCGGGGAGGCGTACACTGAAGCTTTCTTT.

Comment on this clonotype: One end of the junction varies from germline; a read error may be responsible. The V and J genes are TRBV18 and TRBJ2-3, with D possibly matching TRBD1 (6 bases). Germline V CDR1 and CDR2: KGHSH, LQKENI. This CDR3 is built from 12 residues. CDR3 coding DNA: TGTGCCAGCTCACCCAAGGGGGATAGGCAGTATTTT. This codes for CASSPKGDRQYF. Variable domain in full (rest from reference TRBV18 and TRBJ2-3): NAGVMQNPRHLVRRRGQEARLRCSPMKGHSHVYWYRQLPEEGLKFMVYLQKENIIDESGMPKERFSAEFPKEGPSILRIQQVVRGDSAAYFCASSPKGDRQYFGPGTRLTVL.

This clonotype was observed a single time. The V and J genes are TRBV15 and TRBJ1-2, with D possibly TRBD1 on 5 matching bases. V dropped 0 bases and J dropped 1 base, with 12 bases sitting between them. The CDR3 is 16 amino acids. Looked up from germline, CDR1 is LNHNV and CDR2 is YYDKDF (reference sequence). CDR3 DNA sequence: TGTGCCACCAGCAGAGAGGACACCTCCCTTAACTATGGCTACACCTTC. As protein: CATSREDTSLNYGYTF.

This sequence joins TRBV7-2 and TRBJ1-5; D call uncertain. Germline V gives CDR1 SGHTA, CDR2 FQGNSA. This CDR3 region has 14 residues. With 4 bases removed from V and 6 bases from J, the gap between germline ends came to 13 bases. The CDR3 nucleotides are TGTGCCAGCAGCTCTCACCGGGAGGCTCAGCCCCAGCATTTT. Its translation is CASSSHREAQPQHF.

The chain has TRBV7-2 and TRBJ2-3, with TRBD2 as a possible D gene (6 bases). CDR1 and CDR2 (germline): SGHTA, FQGNSA. The CDR3 covers 14 residues. The ends were cut back, 1 base at V and 14 bases at J, with 19 bases in the middle. The CDR3 protein is CASSLDATAAGWYF. The CDR3 DNA follows: TGTGCCAGCAGCTTAGATGCCACGGCTGCGGGATGGTATTTT. The complete variable domain, with remaining parts taken from reference TRBV7-2 and TRBJ2-3, reads GAGVSQSPSNKVTEKGKDVELRCDPISGHTALYWYRQSLGQGLEFLIYFQGNSAPDKSGLPSDRFSAERTGGSVSTLTIQRTQQEDSAVYLCASSLDATAAGWYFGPGTRLTVL.

This clonotype was counted a single time. V and J are TRBV20-1 and TRBJ2-5; unclear D gene. There are 12 residues in the CDR3. V dropped 6 bases and J dropped 2 bases, with 10 bases sitting between them. CDR1 DFQATT and CDR2 SNEGSKA come from the germline V gene (reference sequence). CDR3 residues: CSAPGAQETQYF. DNA of the CDR3: TGCAGTGCCCCAGGAGCACAAGAGACCCAGTACTTC.

In DNA, the CDR3 is TGCGCCAGCAGCTTGGTACAGACACATTCACCCCTCCACTTT. It translates to CASSLVQTHSPLHF. V is TRBV5-1 and J is TRBJ1-6; D call uncertain. V dropped 0 bases and J dropped 8 bases, with 9 bases sitting between them. The CDR3 runs to 14 residues. The germline V gene encodes CDR1 SGHRS and CDR2 YFSETQ.

The gene calls are TRBV6-5 and TRBJ2-7, with 8 bases identical to TRBD2. Germline V lookup: CDR1 MNHEY, CDR2 SVGAGI. There are 15 residues in the CDR3. Trimming removed 5 bases from V and 1 base from J; junction bases left unmatched: 7. The CDR3 nucleotides read TGTGCCAGCAGTACTAGCGGAGACCCTTCCTACGAGCAGTACTTC. Residues: CASSTSGDPSYEQYF.

The chain employs TRBV25-1 and TRBJ2-3, with TRBD2 matching over 9 bases. J was trimmed by 0 bases and V by 2 bases; bases with no gene match: 3. The CDR3 sequence is 16 residues long. Germline CDR1 reads MGHDK; CDR2 reads SYGVNS. The CDR3 nucleotides are TGTGCCAGCAGTGAACTTAGCGGGGGAAGCACAGATACGCAGTATTTT. Its protein is CASSELSGGSTDTQYF.

The chain combines TRBV29-1 with TRBJ2-5; 7 bases are a match to TRBD2. The germline CDR1 and CDR2 sequences are SQVTM and ANQGSEA. This CDR3 region has 13 residues. After removal of 2 bases from V and 5 bases from J, the junction contained 5 bases not matched to a gene. DNA of the CDR3: TGCAGCGTTGAACTAGCGGTCGGTGAGACCCAGTACTTC. Translation gives CSVELAVGETQYF.